The clone carrying this TCR beta chain is a singleton in its sample. The V end was cut by 9 bases, the J end by 5 bases, with 12 bases between. CDR1 is MNHNS and CDR2 is SASEGT in the germline V gene. The CDR3 runs to 12 residues. This table comes from immunoSEQ multiplex PCR, and its TCRdb copy is limited to in-frame clones, with some not included. The sample lists approximately 280,000 clones; approximately 91% were seen once. This specimen comes from a study of blood T cell repertoires in COVID-19. Study-level background: Samples of COVID-19 (acute and convalescent) were obtained from the United States, Italy and Spain. PBMCs, B-cell-depleted T cells, or T cells provided the cDNA or gDNA that made up the material.

Sequencing was done on a sample of peripheral blood. The V gene is TRBV6-1, the J gene TRBJ2-3; no firm D call. The origin of this receptor is a young man with active or convalescent COVID-19. The DNA of the CDR3 is TGTGCCAGTCACGTGGGCCTAGATACGCAGTATTTT. It is translated as CASHVGLDTQYF.